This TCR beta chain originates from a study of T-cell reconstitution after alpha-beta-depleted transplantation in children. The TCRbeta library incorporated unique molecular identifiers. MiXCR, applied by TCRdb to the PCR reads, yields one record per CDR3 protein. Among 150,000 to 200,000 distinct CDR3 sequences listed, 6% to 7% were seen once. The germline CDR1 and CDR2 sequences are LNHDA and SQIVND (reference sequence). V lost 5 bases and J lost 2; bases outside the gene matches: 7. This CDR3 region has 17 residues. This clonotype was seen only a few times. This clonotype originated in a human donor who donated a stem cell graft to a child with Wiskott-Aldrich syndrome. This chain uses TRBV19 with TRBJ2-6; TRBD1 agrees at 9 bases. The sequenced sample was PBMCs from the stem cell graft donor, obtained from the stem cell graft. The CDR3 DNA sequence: TGTGCCAGTAGTCAGGGACAGGGAGTAACTGGGGCCAACGTCCTGACTTTC. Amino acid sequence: CASSQGQGVTGANVLTF.